Below are 19 T cell receptor beta chains sequenced from a single sample in a study of OX40 agonist ivuxolimab in advanced cancers. Generated by immunoSEQ multiplex PCR, the TCRdb table keeps only in-frame clones and is missing some. The sample comprises 55,000 to 85,000 clones, about nine tenths of which are singletons, and over 2.5% rests with the top ten. The sequencing here drew on CD4+ or CD8+ T cells sorted from blood, taken in a trial of the OX40 agonist ivuxolimab. Every receptor here comes from an adult with an advanced solid tumor such as melanoma, head and neck, liver or kidney cancer.

DNA for the CDR3: TGCGCCAGCAGCTGGGTGGGGGGCAATCAGCCCCAGCATTTT. Protein product: CASSWVGGNQPQHF. V is TRBV5-1 and J is TRBJ1-5; perhaps TRBD1 as D (5 bases). There are 14 residues in the CDR3. V shed 3 bases and J shed 2 bases, with 9 bases lying between them. Germline V CDR1 and CDR2: SGHRS, YFSETQ.

The rearrangement uses TRBV7-2 and TRBJ1-2, with D perhaps TRBD1 (5 bases). V lost 1 base, J lost 1 base, and 7 bases lay in between. Germline V lookup: CDR1 SGHTA, CDR2 FQGNSA. The CDR3 extends over 14 amino acids. The CDR3 is CASSLDQGNYGYTF. The CDR3 region has the DNA TGTGCCAGCAGCTTAGATCAGGGTAACTATGGCTACACCTTC.

This clone turned up a few times. The chain links TRBV11-2 to TRBJ1-2; no reliable D call. This CDR3 spans 15 amino acids. CDR1 is SGHAT, CDR2 FQNNGV, per germline. V lost 4 bases and J lost 3, with 15 bases in between. The CDR3 spells CASSSVGRVDYGYTF. The CDR3, as DNA: TGTGCCAGCAGCTCAGTGGGTCGGGTGGACTATGGCTACACCTTC.

The chain couples TRBV5-1 to TRBJ2-2; D possibly matches TRBD1 or TRBD2 (5 bases each). This CDR3 region has 14 residues. V was cut by 1 base and J by 7 bases, with 11 bases left in between. The germline gives CDR1 SGHRS, CDR2 YFSETQ. CDR3 protein: CASSLPGAGGELFF. CDR3 nucleotides: TGCGCCAGCAGCTTGCCCGGGGCTGGCGGGGAGCTGTTTTTT.

This clone showed up just once. DNA for the CDR3: TGCAGCGTTGAACTGGGGGGGGTTAGCACAGATACGCAGTATTTT. It encodes CSVELGGVSTDTQYF. The chain uses TRBV29-1 and TRBJ2-3; 7 bases are shared with TRBD2. The germline V gene encodes CDR1 SQVTM and CDR2 ANQGSEA. The CDR3 runs to 15 residues. V lost 2 bases, J lost 0 bases, and 5 bases stayed unmatched.

CDR3 residues: CSVDQGSADTQYF. The CDR3 nucleotides read TGCAGCGTGGACCAGGGGAGCGCAGATACGCAGTATTTT. V and J are TRBV29-1 and TRBJ2-3; a possible D gene is TRBD1 (6 bases). CDR3 length equals 13 residues. Germline CDR1 is SQVTM and CDR2 is ANQGSEA. V lost 6 bases and J 4 bases, leaving 14 bases between the germline ends.

The gene calls are TRBV18 and TRBJ2-7; TRBD1 matches 11 bases. Germline trimming cut 0 bases from V and 0 bases from J; bases unmatched to any gene: 7. Germline V CDR1 and CDR2: KGHSH, LQKENI. The CDR3 runs 18 residues. CDR3 residues: CASSPPFYGQGASYEQYF. The CDR3 DNA reads TGTGCCAGCTCACCACCCTTTTATGGACAGGGGGCCTCCTACGAGCAGTACTTC.

The chain carries TRBV30 and TRBJ1-1; D not certain. Germline CDR1 reads GTSNPN; CDR2 reads SVGIG (reference sequence). Trimming took 4 bases from V and 5 from J, leaving 11 bases between them. This CDR3 is built from 12 residues. The CDR3 DNA is TGTGCCTGGAATCCCATCGGGACTGAAGCTTTCTTT. It translates to CAWNPIGTEAFF.

This clone was detected only once. The chain uses TRBV6-6 and TRBJ2-5, with 8 bases identical to TRBD1. The DNA end is more similar to TRBJ2-7, so the J call may be wrong. Per germline, CDR1 MNHNY and CDR2 SVGAGI (reference sequence). CDR3 size: 15 residues. CDR3 DNA: TGTGCCAGCAGTTACTCAATCGACAGGGGCAACGAGCAGTACTTC. It is translated as CASSYSIDRGNEQYF.

The V call is TRBV5-1, the J call TRBJ2-5, with a tentative D call TRBD2 (5 bases). The CDR3 has 15 amino acids. V shed 3 bases and J shed 1 base, with 13 bases lying between them. CDR1 and CDR2 (germline): SGHRS, YFSETQ. Here the CDR3 DNA reads TGCGCCAGCAGCTCGTATGGACTCGCCCAAGAGACCCAGTACTTC. The encoded protein is CASSSYGLAQETQYF.

This clone was picked up one time. The chain is built from TRBV11-2 and TRBJ2-7; TRBD1 aligns across 8 bases. The CDR3 runs to 15 residues. Per germline, CDR1 SGHAT and CDR2 FQNNGV. V dropped 5 bases and J dropped 5; count of bases not matched to a gene: 11. The CDR3 sequence is CASSTGGRGQNEQYF. DNA for the CDR3: TGTGCCAGCAGCACCGGGGGCAGGGGGCAGAACGAGCAGTACTTC. Full variable domain (outside the CDR3, taken from reference TRBV11-2 and TRBJ2-7): EAGVAQSPRYKIIEKRQSVAFWCNPISGHATLYWYQQILGQGPKLLIQFQNNGVVDDSQLPKDRFSAERLKGVDSTLKIQPAKLEDSAVYLCASSTGGRGQNEQYFGPGTRLTVT.

The chain combines TRBV18 with TRBJ1-6, with D possibly TRBD1 on 5 matching bases. The length of the CDR3 is 13 residues. Per germline, CDR1 KGHSH and CDR2 LQKENI. Deletions cut 3 bases from V and 10 bases from J, with 10 bases between. The CDR3 region is CASSPGRESPLHF. CDR3 DNA sequence: TGTGCCAGCTCACCCGGCAGGGAGTCACCCCTCCACTTT.

This clone was seen just once. The rearrangement uses TRBV1 and TRBJ2-3. TRBV1 is flagged as a pseudogene. The CDR3 sequence is 14 residues long. CDR3 sequence reads: CTSSQEINTDTQYF. The CDR3 DNA reads TGCACCAGCAGCCAAGAGATCAACACAGATACGCAGTATTTT.

The genes are TRBV27 and TRBJ2-7; TRBD1 matches at 10 bases. Germline values: CDR1 MNHEY, CDR2 SMNVEV (reference sequence). The J segment lost 12 bases and the V segment lost 6 bases, leaving 5 bases of the junction unmatched. This CDR3 region has 11 residues. CDR3 DNA sequence: TGTGCCAGCAGGGGACAGGGGAAGCCGTACTTC. It encodes CASRGQGKPYF.

The rearrangement uses TRBV7-2 and TRBJ1-1; D is uncertain. There are 14 residues in the CDR3. Trimming took off 0 bases at V and 4 bases at J, with 9 bases between the two ends. Germline CDR1 SGHTA, CDR2 FQGNSA. The CDR3 region has the DNA TGTGCCAGCAGCTTAGCAGGGCAGTCCACTGAAGCTTTCTTT. Encoded protein: CASSLAGQSTEAFF.

This chain connects TRBV19 to TRBJ1-2; unclear D gene. V lost 4 bases, J lost 5 bases, and 20 bases lay in between. The CDR3 has 16 residues. Germline CDR1 LNHDA, CDR2 SQIVND (reference sequence). CDR3 protein: CASSTPRRADEYGYTF. CDR3 nucleotide sequence: TGTGCCAGTAGTACCCCTCGCCGCGCGGACGAGTATGGCTACACCTTC.

This sequence joins TRBV5-1 and TRBJ1-5; D might be TRBD1 (6 bases). Between the trimmed V and J ends, which lost 0 bases and 6 bases, there was a span of 13 bases. Germline CDR1 reads SGHRS; CDR2 reads YFSETQ. This CDR3 is built from 15 residues. CDR3: CASSLAGQGSQPQHF. The CDR3 region has the DNA TGCGCCAGCAGCTTGGCTGGCCAGGGGAGTCAGCCCCAGCATTTT.

CDR3 sequence reads: CASSLVGQGASPLHF. CDR3 DNA sequence: TGTGCCAGCAGCTTAGTGGGACAGGGGGCTTCACCCCTCCACTTT. The chain uses TRBV7-2 and TRBJ1-6; 12 bases line up with TRBD1. Unmatched junction bases numbered 1, after V lost 1 base and J lost 9 bases. This CDR3 has 15 amino acids. Germline V gene lookup returns CDR1 SGHTA and CDR2 FQGNSA.

The sample holds one count of this clone. The chain joins TRBV28 to TRBJ2-7; no clear D gene. The V gene's germline CDR1 is MDHEN and CDR2 SYDVKM. Trimming took 3 bases from V and 7 from J, leaving 10 bases between them. CDR3 length equals 12 residues. CDR3 loop: CASSFSGWEQYF. In nucleotides, the CDR3 is TGTGCCAGCAGTTTCTCAGGCTGGGAGCAGTACTTC.